Listed below are T cell receptor beta chains from one sample, sequenced in a study of cytomegalovirus exposure and HLA in healthy donors. TCRdb's copy holds only in-frame clones and misses some; the assay was immunoSEQ multiplex PCR. This sample has 80,000 to 90,000 clones, with approximately 80% found just once. Sequencing was carried out using PBMCs. Source of these receptors: a man aged 25 to 40 in good health and CMV-seronegative. Both conserved end residues are part of each CDR3. Clone size is shown for a subset of rows, as once, few, many or a class of expanded clone.

size | length | J | V | CDR3
NA | 15 | TRBJ2-7 | TRBV28 | CASSRQGALSYEQYF
NA | 15 | TRBJ1-6 | TRBV4-3 | CASSQVSGKYSPLHF
NA | 15 | TRBJ2-1 | TRBV7-9 | CASSKTGVSYNEQFF
few | 13 | TRBJ1-3 | TRBV10-3 | CAISEGQGNTIYF
NA | 16 | TRBJ1-3 | TRBV4-3 | CASSPDWQSSGNTIYF
NA | 17 | TRBJ2-7 | TRBV7-8 | CASSWTSGGLTSYEQYF
NA | 15 | TRBJ1-6 | TRBV11-3 | CASSPRGGAASPLHF
NA | 14 | TRBJ1-1 | TRBV6-1 | CASLRFLDGGEAFF
NA | 15 | TRBJ1-1 | TRBV4-2 | CASSRSGDSGIEAFF
NA | 15 | TRBJ2-3 | TRBV19 | CASTLGSGQGDTQYF
NA | 15 | TRBJ1-1 | TRBV14 | CASSQSGQRNTEAFF